Below, 4 T cell receptor beta chains from the same sample are listed, as sequenced in a study of CD8 T cells in ankylosing spondylitis. The study's findings and limits: In ankylosing spondylitis blood, a motif of eight highly homologous TCR beta variants appeared characteristic.

From the 5' RACE reads, TCRdb called clonotypes with MiXCR, one entry per CDR3 protein. The data show about 480,000 distinct CDR3 sequences, 17% seen once. These receptors have no known antigen. The sample consisted of blood, either unsorted or a sorted T cell fraction (not recorded which). The receptor source for this set is a male donor with ankylosing spondylitis.

J is TRBJ2-3 and V is TRBV7-2; TRBD2 matches 10 bases. The germline CDR1 and CDR2 sequences are SGHTA and FQGNSA. The ends lost 8 bases at V and 4 bases at J; junction bases unmatched: 6. This CDR3 comprises 14 residues. CDR3 coding DNA: TGTGCCAGCCTACTAGCGGGAATTTCAGATACGCAGTATTTT. Amino acid sequence: CASLLAGISDTQYF.

This clonotype was counted between two and nine times. A junction boundary mismatches the germline segment, possibly from a read error. The chain links TRBV7-7 to TRBJ2-1; 12 bases line up with TRBD2. CDR1 is SSHAT, CDR2 FNYEAQ, per germline (reference sequence). The CDR3 runs to 15 residues. The DNA of the CDR3 is TGTGCTAGCAGCCCATCTAGCGGGGGGGCCAATGAGCAGTTCTTC. As protein: CASSPSSGGANEQFF.

The V call is TRBV5-1, the J call TRBJ2-3; TRBD1 agrees at 8 bases. This CDR3 contains 16 residues. The germline V gene encodes CDR1 SGHRS and CDR2 YFSETQ. The V gene end was trimmed by 0 bases and the J gene end by 4 bases; junction bases not matched to a gene: 7. The DNA for the CDR3 is TGCGCCAGCAGCTTGGCCCCGGGACAGGACGCAGATACGCAGTATTTT. It encodes CASSLAPGQDADTQYF.

The CDR3 DNA reads as TGTGCCAGCAGCTTAGAACACAGGGCCAACACCATATATTTT. Its protein product is CASSLEHRANTIYF. The genes are TRBV13 and TRBJ1-3; weak D call: TRBD1 (6 bases). Germline V gene data show CDR1 as PRHDT and CDR2 as FYEKMQ (reference sequence). CDR3 length equals 14 residues. Trimming took 1 base from V and 7 from J, leaving 11 bases between them.